Detailed here is one T cell receptor beta chain. Its matching antigen is unknown. This sample is drawn from a study of T cell responses to AZD1222 COVID-19 vaccine. Study conclusions and caveats: The sample set comprised mostly white British donors with more females, and clonal diversity was possibly underestimated.

Sequenced by immunoSEQ multiplex PCR; TCRdb stores in-frame clones only, minus some. The data show 150,000 to 180,000 clones, with 75% to 95% seen just once and about 2% held by the top ten. This CDR3 is 16 amino acids long. Germline assignment: CDR1 MNHNS and CDR2 SASEGT. J lost 7 bases, V lost 3 bases, and 5 bases had no gene match. The sample here was peripheral blood, taken on day 0 of AZD1222 vaccination. The genes are TRBV6-1 and TRBJ1-6; 11 bases align to TRBD1. This clonotype was sampled from an adult in good health. The CDR3 region is CASSDPGQGENSPLHF. The CDR3 nucleotides read TGTGCCAGCAGTGACCCGGGACAGGGGGAGAATTCACCCCTCCACTTT.